This is a list of T cell receptor beta chains from one sample in a study of neurological immune-mediated disorders. TCRdb recomputed calls from the 5' RACE reads with MiXCR, one row per CDR3 protein. This table holds some 60,000 distinct CDR3 sequences, under 5.5% found once. The sequencing input was PBMCs. The source is a woman aged 45-60 years with multiple sclerosis. Both conserved end residues are part of each CDR3. Each record gives: V gene, D gene, clone size, J gene, CDR3 protein, CDR3 DNA. A D gene is named only where the DNA matches it firmly. A row's size may be missing; if present it is once, few, many or a size class.

V: TRBV29-1
D: TRBD2
size: NA
J: TRBJ2-1
CDR3: CSVNPLAGGYNEQFF
DNA: TGCAGCGTTAACCCTCTAGCGGGGGGATACAATGAGCAGTTCTTC

V: TRBV7-3
D: NA
size: few
J: TRBJ1-2
CDR3: CASSLEGAQGYTF
DNA: TGTGCCAGCAGCTTAGAAGGAGCGCAGGGCTACACCTTC

V: TRBV5-1
D: TRBD1
size: many
J: TRBJ1-1
CDR3: CASSPGTANTEAFF
DNA: TGCGCCAGCAGCCCCGGGACAGCGAACACTGAAGCTTTCTTT

V: TRBV25-1
D: TRBD1
size: many
J: TRBJ2-5
CDR3: CASSGPPTGLETQYF
DNA: TGTGCCAGCAGTGGCCCCCCGACAGGGCTAGAGACCCAGTACTTC

V: TRBV20-1
D: TRBD2
size: many
J: TRBJ2-7
CDR3: CSAIGTSGGYEQYF
DNA: TGCAGTGCCATAGGGACTAGCGGGGGCTACGAGCAGTACTTC

V: TRBV30
D: NA
size: few
J: TRBJ2-1
CDR3: CAWKGGDYNEQFF
DNA: TGTGCCTGGAAGGGGGGCGACTACAATGAGCAGTTCTTC

V: TRBV27
D: NA
size: few
J: TRBJ2-6
CDR3: CASSGWGPSGANVLTF
DNA: TGTGCCAGCAGTGGATGGGGGCCTTCTGGGGCCAACGTCCTGACTTTC

V: TRBV19
D: NA
size: NA
J: TRBJ2-3
CDR3: CASSIRGFTDTQYF
DNA: TGTGCCAGTAGTATAAGGGGGTTCACAGATACGCAGTATTTT

V: TRBV12-3/TRBV12-4
D: NA
size: many
J: TRBJ2-2
CDR3: CASSLGRRGRGRTGELFF
DNA: TGTGCCAGCAGTTTAGGGAGAAGGGGCCGGGGACGAACCGGGGAGCTGTTTTTT

V: TRBV7-2
D: NA
size: many
J: TRBJ1-1
CDR3: CASSGDIHTEAFF
DNA: TGTGCCAGCAGCGGGGACATTCACACTGAAGCTTTCTTT

V: TRBV7-2
D: NA
size: many
J: TRBJ2-1
CDR3: CASSLTGLYNEQFF
DNA: TGTGCCAGCAGCTTAACGGGGCTCTACAATGAGCAGTTCTTC

V: TRBV28
D: NA
size: many
J: TRBJ2-1
CDR3: CASSLQGPTSRGFF
DNA: TGTGCCAGCAGTTTACAAGGGCCCACCTCGAGAGGGTTCTTC

V: TRBV7-6
D: NA
size: many
J: TRBJ1-6
CDR3: CASSLGGGDNSPLNF
DNA: TGTGCCAGCAGCTTAGGAGGAGGAGATAATTCACCCCTCAACTTT

V: TRBV7-9
D: NA
size: many
J: TRBJ1-1
CDR3: CASSLLANVKAFF
DNA: TGTGCCAGCAGCTTATTAGCGAATGTTAAAGCTTTCTTT

V: TRBV7-2
D: NA
size: few
J: TRBJ2-7
CDR3: CASNSDWGVEYF
DNA: TGTGCCAGCAACTCCGACTGGGGGGTGGAGTACTTC

V: TRBV4-1
D: TRBD1
size: many
J: TRBJ1-2
CDR3: CASSQGPGGSGYGYTF
DNA: TGCGCCAGCAGCCAAGGGCCAGGGGGAAGTGGCTATGGCTACACCTTC

V: TRBV7-6
D: TRBD1
size: many
J: TRBJ1-3
CDR3: CASSSGQGHTGNTIYF
DNA: TGTGCCAGCAGCTCGGGACAGGGTCACACTGGAAACACCATATATTTT

V: TRBV5-1
D: NA
size: many
J: TRBJ2-7
CDR3: CASKMDFYSYEQYF
DNA: TGCGCCAGCAAGATGGACTTCTACTCCTACGAGCAGTACTTC

V: TRBV20-1
D: NA
size: few
J: TRBJ1-1
CDR3: CSADTRGDNTEAFF
DNA: TGCAGTGCGGACACTAGAGGGGACAACACTGAAGCTTTCTTT

V: TRBV7-9
D: TRBD2
size: many
J: TRBJ2-1
CDR3: CASSVLAGGPYNEQFF
DNA: TGTGCCAGCAGCGTTTTAGCGGGGGGGCCCTACAATGAGCAGTTCTTC

V: TRBV12-3/TRBV12-4
D: TRBD2
size: many
J: TRBJ2-1
CDR3: CASSLLAGGRNEQFF
DNA: TGTGCCAGCAGTTTACTAGCGGGGGGGCGCAATGAGCAGTTCTTC

V: TRBV2
D: NA
size: many
J: TRBJ2-1
CDR3: CASSGGPGEQFF
DNA: TGTGCCAGCAGTGGGGGACCCGGTGAGCAGTTCTTC

V: TRBV20-1
D: NA
size: many
J: TRBJ2-2
CDR3: CSARIVGADTGELFF
DNA: TGCAGTGCTAGAATAGTGGGGGCCGACACCGGGGAGCTGTTTTTT

V: TRBV20-1
D: TRBD1
size: few
J: TRBJ1-6
CDR3: CSARDRNNSPLHF
DNA: TGCAGTGCTCGGGACAGAAATAATTCACCCCTCCACTTT

V: TRBV27
D: NA
size: many
J: TRBJ1-1
CDR3: CASNYAGAMNTEAFF
DNA: TGTGCCAGCAATTACGCAGGGGCCATGAACACTGAAGCTTTCTTT

V: TRBV15
D: NA
size: many
J: TRBJ1-5
CDR3: CATSRGNQPQHF
DNA: TGTGCCACCAGCAGAGGGAATCAGCCCCAGCATTTT

V: TRBV12-3/TRBV12-4
D: TRBD1
size: many
J: TRBJ2-2
CDR3: CASSFGTGGGELFF
DNA: TGTGCCAGCAGTTTTGGGACAGGGGGCGGGGAGCTGTTTTTT

V: TRBV3-1
D: NA
size: few
J: TRBJ2-1
CDR3: CASSQDRAKNEQFF
DNA: TGTGCCAGCAGCCAAGATAGGGCTAAGAATGAGCAGTTCTTC

V: TRBV4-3
D: NA
size: few
J: TRBJ2-3
CDR3: CASPPMGTQKTRSTQYF
DNA: TGCGCCAGCCCCCCAATGGGGACTCAAAAAACTAGGAGTACGCAGTATTTT

V: TRBV27
D: TRBD1
size: many
J: TRBJ2-7
CDR3: CASSLFGTGFFEQYF
DNA: TGTGCCAGCAGTTTATTCGGGACAGGGTTTTTCGAGCAGTACTTC

V: TRBV12-3/TRBV12-4
D: NA
size: many
J: TRBJ2-5
CDR3: CASSFAGSRETQYF
DNA: TGTGCCAGCAGTTTTGCAGGGAGTAGAGAGACCCAGTACTTC

V: TRBV11-2
D: NA
size: many
J: TRBJ2-3
CDR3: CASSFRRSLTDTQYF
DNA: TGTGCCAGCAGTTTTCGCCGCAGCCTTACAGATACGCAGTATTTT

V: TRBV28
D: NA
size: NA
J: TRBJ1-5
CDR3: CASKEPNQPQNF
DNA: TGTGCCAGCAAAGAGCCTAATCAGCCCCAGAATTTT

V: TRBV29-1
D: TRBD1
size: many
J: TRBJ2-5
CDR3: CSALPGQSATQYF
DNA: TGCAGCGCCCTACCGGGACAGTCAGCGACCCAGTACTTC

V: TRBV6-2/TRBV6-3
D: NA
size: many
J: TRBJ2-5
CDR3: CASSLEGGRQETQYF
DNA: TGTGCCAGCAGTTTAGAGGGGGGACGACAAGAGACCCAGTACTTC

V: TRBV3-1
D: NA
size: many
J: TRBJ1-5
CDR3: CASSQGTRAARNQPQHF
DNA: TGTGCCAGCAGCCAAGGGACGAGGGCTGCTCGCAATCAGCCCCAGCATTTT

V: TRBV5-5
D: TRBD2
size: many
J: TRBJ2-3
CDR3: CASSFGTSGTDTQYF
DNA: TGTGCCAGCAGCTTTGGGACTAGTGGCACAGATACGCAGTATTTT

V: TRBV20-1
D: TRBD1
size: few
J: TRBJ1-5
CDR3: CSARTATGSNQPQNF
DNA: TGCAGTGCTAGAACAGCGACAGGGAGCAATCAGCCCCAGAATTTT

V: TRBV4-1
D: NA
size: many
J: TRBJ1-2
CDR3: CASSQGQAAEGGYTF
DNA: TGCGCCAGCAGCCAAGGTCAGGCAGCCGAGGGGGGCTACACCTTC

V: TRBV30
D: NA
size: NA
J: TRBJ2-5
CDR3: CAWSVGASETQYF
DNA: TGTGCCTGGAGTGTAGGTGCTTCAGAGACCCAGTACTTC

V: TRBV18
D: TRBD2
size: NA
J: TRBJ2-1
CDR3: CASSPSGGIFEQFF
DNA: TGTGCCAGCTCACCGAGCGGGGGGATTTTCGAGCAGTTCTTC